This T cell receptor beta chain originates from a study of cytomegalovirus exposure and HLA in healthy donors. General study points: Reports indicate that TCR beta sequences accurately predicted the HLA-A and HLA-B alleles of most subjects.

60 Vbeta and 13 Jbeta primers were used in PCR. Method: immunoSEQ multiplex PCR; TCRdb's copy keeps in-frame clones and lacks some. The sample has roughly 100,000 clones, 55% to 75% seen once; the top ten hold approximately 15%. Concerning this clone itself: Antigen: not known.

The germline V and J ends were trimmed by 3 bases and 5 bases, with 13 bases remaining between them. Germline V CDR1 and CDR2: SEHNR, FQNEAQ (reference sequence). CDR3 length: 14 residues. The rearrangement links TRBV7-9 to TRBJ1-2, with D perhaps TRBD1 (5 bases). Sequenced sample: PBMCs. This sequence originates from a woman younger than 30 in good health and CMV-seropositive. The CDR3, as DNA: TGTGCCAGCAGCTTCCCTGTGGGGGGGTATGGCTACACCTTC. It specifies CASSFPVGGYGYTF.